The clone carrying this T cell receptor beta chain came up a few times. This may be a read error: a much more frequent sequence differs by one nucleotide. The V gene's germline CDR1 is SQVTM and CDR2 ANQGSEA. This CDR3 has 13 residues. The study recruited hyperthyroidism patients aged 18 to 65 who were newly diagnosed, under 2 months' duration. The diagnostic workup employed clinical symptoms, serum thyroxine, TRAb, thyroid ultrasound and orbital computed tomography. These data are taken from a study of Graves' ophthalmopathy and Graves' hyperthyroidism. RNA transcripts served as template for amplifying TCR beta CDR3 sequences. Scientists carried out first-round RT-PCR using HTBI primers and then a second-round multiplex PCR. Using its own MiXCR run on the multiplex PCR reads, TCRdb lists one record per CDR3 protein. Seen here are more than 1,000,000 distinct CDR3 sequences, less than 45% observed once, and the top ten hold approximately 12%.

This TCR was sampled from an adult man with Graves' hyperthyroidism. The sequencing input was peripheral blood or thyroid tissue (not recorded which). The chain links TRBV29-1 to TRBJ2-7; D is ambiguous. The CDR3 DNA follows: TGCACCAGCCATGGCACGGTTGGAAACGAGCAGTACTTC. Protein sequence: CTSHGTVGNEQYF.